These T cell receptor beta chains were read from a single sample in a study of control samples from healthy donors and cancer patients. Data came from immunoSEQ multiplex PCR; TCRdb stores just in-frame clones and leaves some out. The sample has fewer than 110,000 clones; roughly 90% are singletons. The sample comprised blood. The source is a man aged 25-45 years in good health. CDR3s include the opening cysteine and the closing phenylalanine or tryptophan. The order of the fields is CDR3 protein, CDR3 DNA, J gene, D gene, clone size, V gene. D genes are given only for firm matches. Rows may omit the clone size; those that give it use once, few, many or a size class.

CASSQAADTQYF | TGTGCCAGCAGCCAAGCGGCGGACACGCAGTATTTT | TRBJ2-3 | . | . | TRBV7-2
CASSFWESPLHF | TGTGCCAGCAGTTTTTGGGAATCACCCCTCCACTTT | TRBJ1-6 | . | . | TRBV12-3/TRBV12-4
CASSQIGVGKLFF | TGTGCCAGCAGCCAAATTGGAGTCGGAAAACTGTTTTTT | TRBJ1-4 | . | . | TRBV3-1/TRBV3-2
CASSVSGVNTGELFF | TGTGCCAGCAGTGTTAGCGGCGTGAACACCGGGGAGCTGTTTTTT | TRBJ2-2 | . | . | TRBV2
CASSSPSGPTGELFF | TGTGCCAGCAGCTCCCCTAGCGGACCCACCGGGGAGCTGTTTTTT | TRBJ2-2 | TRBD2 | . | TRBV6-5
CASSPGPVNYEQYF | TGTGCCAGTAGTCCGGGGCCCGTTAATTACGAGCAGTACTTC | TRBJ2-7 | . | . | TRBV19
CASRPRTGGTGELFF | TGTGCCAGCAGACCTAGGACAGGGGGCACCGGGGAGCTGTTTTTT | TRBJ2-2 | TRBD1 | . | TRBV27
CATSDPRTNTGELFF | TGTGCCACCAGTGATCCGAGAACGAACACCGGGGAGCTGTTTTTT | TRBJ2-2 | . | few | TRBV24-1
CASSLGPGAHNEQFF | TGTGCCAGCAGCTTAGGGCCAGGGGCCCACAATGAGCAGTTCTTC | TRBJ2-1 | . | . | TRBV7-7
CASSFHSGGSTDTQYF | TGTGCCAGCAGCTTTCATAGCGGGGGTAGCACAGATACGCAGTATTTT | TRBJ2-3 | TRBD2 | . | TRBV7-2
CASSYSGTGGEKLFF | TGTGCCAGCAGTTACTCGGGGACAGGGGGTGAAAAACTGTTTTTT | TRBJ1-4 | TRBD1 | . | TRBV6-5
CASSQEWGWGEQYF | TGCGCCAGCAGCCAAGAATGGGGTTGGGGCGAGCAGTACTTC | TRBJ2-7 | . | . | TRBV4-3
CASSSRGTSDIYTQYF | TGTGCCAGCAGCTCCCGAGGGACTAGTGACATTTATACGCAGTATTTT | TRBJ2-3 | TRBD2 | . | TRBV4-2
CASSTSGQVTGELFF | TGTGCCAGTAGTACCTCTGGACAGGTAACCGGGGAGCTGTTTTTT | TRBJ2-2 | TRBD1 | . | TRBV19
CASSHGGGGTQYF | TGTGCCAGCAGCCACGGAGGGGGTGGTACGCAGTATTTT | TRBJ2-3 | . | . | TRBV12-3/TRBV12-4
CASSVGHYSNQPQHF | TGTGCCAGTAGTGTCGGACATTATAGCAATCAGCCCCAGCATTTT | TRBJ1-5 | . | . | TRBV19
CASTFQETQYF | TGTGCCAGCACATTCCAAGAGACCCAGTACTTC | TRBJ2-5 | . | . | TRBV2
CASSPRGGRANYGYTF | TGTGCCAGCAGTCCAAGGGGAGGGAGGGCAAACTATGGCTACACCTTC | TRBJ1-2 | . | . | TRBV28
CASIPSTRKSKETQYF | TGTGCCAGCATCCCATCGACTAGAAAAAGCAAGGAGACCCAGTACTTC | TRBJ2-5 | . | . | TRBV28
CASSPPQGRTGELFF | TGTGCCAGCTCACCACCACAGGGGCGCACCGGGGAGCTGTTTTTT | TRBJ2-2 | TRBD1 | . | TRBV18
CAISEVDTQYF | TGTGCCATCAGTGAGGTGGATACGCAGTATTTT | TRBJ2-3 | . | . | TRBV10-3
CASSLVGDTQYF | TGTGCCAGCAGCTTAGTCGGGGATACGCAGTATTTT | TRBJ2-3 | . | . | TRBV13